This T cell receptor (beta chain) was found in a study of OX40 agonist ivuxolimab in advanced cancers. Study-level results: Low normalized T-cell clonal expansion also characterized some of the nonresponders. Among the lowest peripheral clonal expansion occurred in 0.1-3.0 mg/kg partial responders.

For this clone: Its antigen is unidentified.

The protocol was immunoSEQ multiplex PCR, while the TCRdb copy is restricted to in-frame clones and leaves out a portion. The sample has about 71,000 clones, around 94% seen once. Prior autoimmune disease or systemic immunosuppression barred patients. Researchers took blood at baseline, on cycle 4 day 1, and on cycle 7 day 1. Sequencing used CD4+ or CD8+ T cells sorted from blood, obtained in a trial of the OX40 agonist ivuxolimab. The TCR sequence derives from an adult with an advanced solid tumor such as melanoma, head and neck, liver or kidney cancer.

CDR3 sequence: CASSLVRGDTEAFF. The DNA for the CDR3 is TGTGCCAGCAGCTTGGTGAGGGGTGACACTGAAGCTTTCTTT. The chain links TRBV5-5 to TRBJ1-1, with a possible D match to TRBD1 (5 bases). V lost 0 bases to trimming and J lost 3 bases, with 9 bases between them. This CDR3 region has 14 residues. Germline CDR1 SGHKS, CDR2 YYEKEE (reference sequence).